A selection of T cell receptor beta chains follows, all from one sample in a study of blood T cells in healthy people across ages. TCRdb itself ran the 5' RACE reads through MiXCR, one entry per CDR3 protein. The sample contains over 950,000 distinct CDR3 sequences, roughly 51% of which appear only once. The sample taken for sequencing was blood. The receptors here all came from a woman aged 55-75 years in good health. The CDR3 runs from the conserved cysteine through the conserved F or W. A D gene is named only where the DNA matches it firmly. Clone size is stated in some rows and not others, as once, few, many or a class when expanded.

CDR3nt,CDR3aa,abundance,len,j_gene,v_gene,d_gene
TGCAGTGCTCTGGACAGGGTGAACACTGAAGCTTTCTTT,CSALDRVNTEAFF,few,13,TRBJ1-1,TRBV20-1,TRBD1
TGCGCCAGCAGCCAAGGGGCCACAGGGGGCGAGTTAATCCTCAATCAGCCCCAGCATTTT,CASSQGATGGELILNQPQHF,-,20,TRBJ1-5,TRBV4-1,TRBD1
TGTGCCACCGGGGGACTAGCGGGAACCGGGGAGCTGTTTTTT,CATGGLAGTGELFF,many,14,TRBJ2-2,TRBV24-1,TRBD2
TGCGCCAGCAGACCTCTAGCGGATTCCTACGAGCAGTACTTC,CASRPLADSYEQYF,-,14,TRBJ2-7,TRBV4-1,TRBD2
TGTGCCAGCAGGGGACAGGGTGGCACAGATACGCAGTATTTT,CASRGQGGTDTQYF,few,14,TRBJ2-3,TRBV2,TRBD1
TGTGCCAGCAGCTTAATGGCTGGTACTAGCGGAAGTATGTCAGATACGCAGTATTTT,CASSLMAGTSGSMSDTQYF,once,19,TRBJ2-3,TRBV7-3,TRBD2
TGTGCCAGCAGAGTGGCGGCAACTATAGGCCCAGATACGCAGTATTTT,CASRVAATIGPDTQYF,once,16,TRBJ2-3,TRBV6-2/TRBV6-3,-
TGCGCCAGCAGCCAGGGGACAGGGGAGAGGACCGGGGAGCTGTTTTTT,CASSQGTGERTGELFF,many,16,TRBJ2-2,TRBV4-3,TRBD1
TGTGCCAGCAGTTTATATCCCGGGGAGCTGTTTTTT,CASSLYPGELFF,few,12,TRBJ2-2,TRBV12-3/TRBV12-4,-
TGTGCCAGCTCCCAAGCCCGCGGGACAGGGCAAGAGACCCAGTACTTC,CASSQARGTGQETQYF,-,16,TRBJ2-5,TRBV18,TRBD1
TGCAGTGCTAGAGGAGTTCCTCTCTTTGAAGCTTTCTTT,CSARGVPLFEAFF,-,13,TRBJ1-1,TRBV20-1,-
TGCGCCAGCAGCCCACGGGACCAAACCTACGAGCAGTACTTC,CASSPRDQTYEQYF,few,14,TRBJ2-7,TRBV4-1,-
TGTGCCAGCAGCCTCCGGGACAAGCCTAGCGGCTACACCTTC,CASSLRDKPSGYTF,-,14,TRBJ1-2,TRBV3-1,-
TGTGCCAGCAGTTTAGTTACAGGGGCCTTTGGAACCTACGAGCAGTACTTC,CASSLVTGAFGTYEQYF,few,17,TRBJ2-7,TRBV28,TRBD1
TGTGCCAGCAGTGAAGAGGGATCAATAGTGGAAGCTTTCTTT,CASSEEGSIVEAFF,-,14,TRBJ1-1,TRBV2,-
TGTGCCAGCAGCCAAGTAATGAGTACAGATACGCAGTATTTT,CASSQVMSTDTQYF,-,14,TRBJ2-3,TRBV3-1,-
TGTGCCAGCAGTGGGACGGGGGTAAACATTCAGTACTTC,CASSGTGVNIQYF,few,13,TRBJ2-4,TRBV2,-
TGTGCCACCAGCAGAGACCGCGTGCGGGTCCCCTACGAGCAGTACTTC,CATSRDRVRVPYEQYF,-,16,TRBJ2-7,TRBV15,-
TGTGCCAGCAATCATGGGTTTACTTCGTATCGGAACATTCAGTACTTC,CASNHGFTSYRNIQYF,few,16,TRBJ2-4,TRBV28,-
TGTGCCAGCAGCCGGCGGGTCGGGGGGGAGCAGTACTTC,CASSRRVGGEQYF,few,13,TRBJ2-7,TRBV12-3/TRBV12-4,TRBD2
TGTGCCAGCAGTGACGGCAGGGGCGGTTATGCGACCCAGTACTTC,CASSDGRGGYATQYF,few,15,TRBJ2-5,TRBV2,-
TGTGCCAGCAGTCTAGCCCCTGGCTCCTACGAGCAGTACTTC,CASSLAPGSYEQYF,many,14,TRBJ2-7,TRBV12-3/TRBV12-4,-
TGTGCCAGCAGTGCTAGACTAGCGAGTCAAGAGACCCAGTACTTC,CASSARLASQETQYF,-,15,TRBJ2-5,TRBV6-5,TRBD2
TGTGCTAGTGGGAAACCGGGACAGGGGTTTTATGGCTACACCTTC,CASGKPGQGFYGYTF,-,15,TRBJ1-2,TRBV12-5,TRBD1
TGTGCCAGCAGCTTGTATTGGGCGACTAACACTGAAGCTTTCTTT,CASSLYWATNTEAFF,few,15,TRBJ1-1,TRBV5-5,-
TGTGCCAGCAGCTTAGTCCATCCGGGGAAGGCTTTCTTT,CASSLVHPGKAFF,-,13,TRBJ1-1,TRBV11-3,-
TGTGCCAGCAGCCTTCTGGGCAGGGGGTATCTCACAGATACGCAGTATTTT,CASSLLGRGYLTDTQYF,-,17,TRBJ2-3,TRBV27,TRBD1
TGCAGTGCTAGTTTCAAGGTGACCCAGTACTTC,CSASFKVTQYF,-,11,TRBJ2-5,TRBV20-1,-
TGCAGCATCTTACAGGGGGGTAACACTGAAGCTTTCTTT,CSILQGGNTEAFF,few,13,TRBJ1-1,TRBV29-1,TRBD1
TGTGCCAGCAGCTCCCATAGCGGGAGTACCGAGACCCAGTACTTC,CASSSHSGSTETQYF,few,15,TRBJ2-5,TRBV12-3/TRBV12-4,TRBD2
TGTGCCAGCAGAGACAGAAGCCGCTATGGCTACACCTTC,CASRDRSRYGYTF,few,13,TRBJ1-2,TRBV6-1,-
TGCAGTGCTACCAGGAGTATGAGTGAGCAGTACTTC,CSATRSMSEQYF,-,12,TRBJ2-7,TRBV20-1,-
TGCGCCAGCAGCCAAGAGCGGGGTTTTGGGGACGAGCAGTACTTC,CASSQERGFGDEQYF,-,15,TRBJ2-7,TRBV4-1,-
TGTGCCAGCAGTTTTCAGGGAACTAGTACCGGGGAGCTGTTTTTT,CASSFQGTSTGELFF,once,15,TRBJ2-2,TRBV12-3/TRBV12-4,-
TGCAGCGTTGTATGGCTGGGGACCTATGGCTACACCTTC,CSVVWLGTYGYTF,-,13,TRBJ1-2,TRBV29-1,-
TGTGCCAGCAGCTTCAGGCAACAGCCTAATGAAAAACTGTTTTTT,CASSFRQQPNEKLFF,-,15,TRBJ1-4,TRBV7-9,-
TGCAGTGCGGAAACGAACCCTACTTTCAATGAGCAGTTCTTC,CSAETNPTFNEQFF,-,14,TRBJ2-1,TRBV20-1,-
TGCGCCAGCAGCCAAGGGACAGGGTGGAACTATGGCTACACCTTC,CASSQGTGWNYGYTF,few,15,TRBJ1-2,TRBV4-1,TRBD1
TGTGCCAGCAGTCCGGGACAGGGGGCGCGAGGCTACACCTTC,CASSPGQGARGYTF,-,14,TRBJ1-2,TRBV28,TRBD1
TGCAGTGCTTACGGGACAAACATTCAGTACTTC,CSAYGTNIQYF,-,11,TRBJ2-4,TRBV20-1,-
TGTGCCAGCAGCTTATTTAGCGGGAGGGGAACCTACGAGCAGTACTTC,CASSLFSGRGTYEQYF,-,16,TRBJ2-7,TRBV7-2,TRBD2
TGTGCCAGCAGTTTGGCAAGGGAAGGCTACGAGCAGTACTTC,CASSLAREGYEQYF,few,14,TRBJ2-7,TRBV27,-